This T cell receptor (beta chain) emerged from a study of radiotherapy plus CTLA-4 blockade in lung cancer (dated by TCRdb to 2017 to 2018). Background for the entire study: Among enrolled patients, roughly 17% had an objective response and roughly 30% reached disease control. Study-wide findings and limitations: After treatment with radiotherapy and ipilimumab, TCR clones that came from tumors expanded in the peripheral blood. The strongest predictors of response were reported to be early dynamic shifts in blood T cell clones along with a rise in serum interferon-beta following radiation.

Note on this clone: The antigen it recognizes is unknown. The record has no base qualities; no much larger clone is one base away.

Library method: the immunoSEQ multiplex PCR assay. The table was pulled from immuneACCESS by TCRdb, which kept in-frame rearrangements only. Such tables lose some clones; where checked, under half of the loss comes from unresolved V genes, and the rest has no known cause. The table for this sample lists about 60,000 clones; 72% of them were counted only once. The ten largest make up approximately 8.3% of the sample. CDR1 and CDR2 are drawn from the germline V gene: SGHTA, FQGNSA. Trimming accounts for 5 bases at V and 7 bases at J, while the number of junction bases matched to no gene is 8. The CDR3 contains 14 residues, cysteine and phenylalanine counted. Of all the DNA, just the CDR3 is kept, 42 bases in frame from base 1. Focal radiation therapy combined with CTLA-4 blockade (ipilimumab) was tested in patients with chemo-refractory metastatic non-small-cell lung cancer.

The TCR was taken from a human donor with non-small cell lung cancer whose response to radiotherapy plus ipilimumab could not be evaluated. The sequencing here drew on peripheral blood, taken from a patient treated with radiotherapy plus ipilimumab. This sequence uses TRBV7-2 and TRBJ1-2, and TRBD1 aligns with 9 junction nucleotides. CDR3 loop: CASSANRGRSGYTF. The DNA sequence reads TGTGCCAGCAGCGCAAACAGGGGGCGGAGTGGCTACACCTTC.